This TCR beta chain was obtained from a study of cytomegalovirus exposure and HLA in healthy donors. PCR was performed using 60 Vbeta and 13 Jbeta primers. Per the authors' pipeline: Among the unique TCR beta chains that a later analysis counted, about 84 million in all, 9.5 million to 11 million were shared. Clones were sequenced by immunoSEQ multiplex PCR, and TCRdb holds only the in-frame ones, with some missing. V and J calls and clone size are given by that table; D and trimming were obtained from the DNA. The table has over 30,000 clones, around 83% seen once. Study results and caveats: In a later analysis, V- and J-gene trimming of beta chains associated with a DCLRE1C missense variant, replicated independently. The study found most TCR sequences rare, yet found some public TCRs in many donors. The Asian-associated ancestry cluster reportedly had fewer N-insertions than the 666-donor mean in a later analysis.

Note on this clone: No antigen is known for it.

V shed 4 bases, J shed 7 bases, and the junction held 9 bases outside the gene matches. Looked up from germline, CDR1 is ENHRY and CDR2 is SYGVKD. This CDR3 has 14 residues. The sequence was obtained from a woman between 18 and 30 years old in good health and CMV-seronegative. The chain joins TRBV10-3 to TRBJ1-1; 7 bases align to TRBD1. Sample: PBMCs. The CDR3 here is CAISAQGESGEAFF. CDR3 sequence (DNA): TGTGCCATCAGTGCCCAGGGGGAGAGTGGTGAAGCTTTCTTT.